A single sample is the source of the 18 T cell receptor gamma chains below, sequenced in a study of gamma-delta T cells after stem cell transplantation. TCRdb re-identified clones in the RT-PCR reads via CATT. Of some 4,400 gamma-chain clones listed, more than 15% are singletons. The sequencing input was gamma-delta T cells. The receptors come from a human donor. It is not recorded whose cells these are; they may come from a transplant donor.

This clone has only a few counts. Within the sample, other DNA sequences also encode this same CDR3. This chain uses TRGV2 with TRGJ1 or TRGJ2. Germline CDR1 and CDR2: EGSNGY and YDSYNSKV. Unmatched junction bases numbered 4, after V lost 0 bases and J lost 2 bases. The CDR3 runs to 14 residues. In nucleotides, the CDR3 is TGTGCCACCTGGGACGGGCCCCATTATTATAAGAAACTCTTT. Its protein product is CATWDGPHYYKKLF.

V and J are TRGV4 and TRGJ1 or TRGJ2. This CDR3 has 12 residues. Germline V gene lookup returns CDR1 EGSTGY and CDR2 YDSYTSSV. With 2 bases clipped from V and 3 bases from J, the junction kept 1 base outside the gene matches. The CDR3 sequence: CATWDAYYKKLF. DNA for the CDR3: TGTGCCACCTGGGATGCTTATTATAAGAAACTCTTT.

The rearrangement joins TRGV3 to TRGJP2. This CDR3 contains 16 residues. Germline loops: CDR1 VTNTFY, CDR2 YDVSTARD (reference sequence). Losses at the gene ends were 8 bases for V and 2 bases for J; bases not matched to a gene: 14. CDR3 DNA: TGTGCCACCTCCCTCCAAAATACAAGTAGTGATTGGATCAAGACGTTT. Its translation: CATSLQNTSSDWIKTF.

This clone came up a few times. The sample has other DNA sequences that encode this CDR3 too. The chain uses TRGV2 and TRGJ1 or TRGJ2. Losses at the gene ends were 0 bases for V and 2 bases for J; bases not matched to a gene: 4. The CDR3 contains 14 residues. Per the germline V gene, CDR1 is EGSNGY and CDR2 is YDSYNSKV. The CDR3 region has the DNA TGTGCCACCTGGGACGGGCCTCATTATTATAAGAAACTCTTT. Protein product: CATWDGPHYYKKLF.

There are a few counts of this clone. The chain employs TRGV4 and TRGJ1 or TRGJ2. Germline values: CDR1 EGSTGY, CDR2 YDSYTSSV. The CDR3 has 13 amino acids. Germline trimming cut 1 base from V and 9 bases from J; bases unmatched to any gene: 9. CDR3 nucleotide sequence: TGTGCCACCTGGGATGGAAGGGGGGTTAAGAAACTCTTT. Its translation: CATWDGRGVKKLF.

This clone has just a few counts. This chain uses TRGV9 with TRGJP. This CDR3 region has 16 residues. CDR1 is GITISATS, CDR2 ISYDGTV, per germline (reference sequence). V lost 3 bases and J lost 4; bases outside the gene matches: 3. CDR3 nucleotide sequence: TGTGCCTTGTGGGAGCATCAAGAGTTGGGCAAAAAAATCAAGGTATTT. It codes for CALWEHQELGKKIKVF.

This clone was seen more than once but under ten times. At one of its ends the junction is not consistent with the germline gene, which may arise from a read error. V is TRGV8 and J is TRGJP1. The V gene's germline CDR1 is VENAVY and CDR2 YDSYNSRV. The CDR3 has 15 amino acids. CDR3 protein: CATWHPVGTSWFKIF. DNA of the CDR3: TGTGCCACCTGGCACCCGGTTGGCACTAGTTGGTTCAAGATATTT.

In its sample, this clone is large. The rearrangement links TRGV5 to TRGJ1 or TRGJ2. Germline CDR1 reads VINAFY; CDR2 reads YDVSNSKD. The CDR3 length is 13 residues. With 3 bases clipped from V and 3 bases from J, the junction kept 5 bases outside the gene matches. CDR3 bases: TGTGCCACCTGGGACGGGCCTTATTATAAGAAACTCTTT. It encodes CATWDGPYYKKLF.

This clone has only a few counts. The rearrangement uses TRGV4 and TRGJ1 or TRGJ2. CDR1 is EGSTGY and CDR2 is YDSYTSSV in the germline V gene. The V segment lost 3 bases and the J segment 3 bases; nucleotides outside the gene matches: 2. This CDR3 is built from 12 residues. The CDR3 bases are TGTGCCACCTGGGATTTTTATTATAAGAAACTCTTT. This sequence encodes CATWDFYYKKLF.

This CDR3 is CATWERCYYKKLF. CDR3 sequence (DNA): TGTGCCACCTGGGAGCGATGTTATTATAAGAAACTCTTT. The J gene is TRGJ1 or TRGJ2, the V gene TRGV8. With V trimmed by 4 bases and J by 3 bases, 6 bases remained unmatched. The germline CDR1 and CDR2 sequences are VENAVY and YDSYNSRV. This CDR3 has 13 amino acids.

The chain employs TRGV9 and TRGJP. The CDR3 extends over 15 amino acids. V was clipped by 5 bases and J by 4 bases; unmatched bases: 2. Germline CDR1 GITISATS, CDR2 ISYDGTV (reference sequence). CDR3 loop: CALWGQELGKKIKVF. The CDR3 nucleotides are TGTGCCTTGTGGGGACAAGAGTTGGGCAAAAAAATCAAGGTATTT.

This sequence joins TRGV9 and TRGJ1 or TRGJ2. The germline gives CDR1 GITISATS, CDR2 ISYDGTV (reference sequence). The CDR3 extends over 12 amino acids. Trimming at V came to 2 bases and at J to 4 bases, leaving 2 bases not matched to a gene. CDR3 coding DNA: TGTGCCTTGTGGGAGGCATATTATAAGAAACTCTTT. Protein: CALWEAYYKKLF.

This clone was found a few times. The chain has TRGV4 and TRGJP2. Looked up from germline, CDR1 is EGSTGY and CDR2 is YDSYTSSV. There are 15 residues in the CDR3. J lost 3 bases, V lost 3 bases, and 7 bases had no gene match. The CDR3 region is CATWDSVCSDWIKTF. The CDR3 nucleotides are TGTGCCACCTGGGATAGTGTCTGTAGTGATTGGATCAAGACGTTT.

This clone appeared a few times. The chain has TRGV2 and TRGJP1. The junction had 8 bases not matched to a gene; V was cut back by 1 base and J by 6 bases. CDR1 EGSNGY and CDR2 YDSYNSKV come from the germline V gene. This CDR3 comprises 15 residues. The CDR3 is CATWDGPTPGWFKIF. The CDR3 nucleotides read TGTGCCACCTGGGACGGCCCAACCCCTGGTTGGTTCAAGATATTT.

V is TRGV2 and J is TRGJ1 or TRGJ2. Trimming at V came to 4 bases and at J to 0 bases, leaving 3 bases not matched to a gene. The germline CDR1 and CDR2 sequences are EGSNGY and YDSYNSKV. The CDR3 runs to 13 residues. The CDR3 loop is CATWEENYYKKLF. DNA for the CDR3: TGTGCCACCTGGGAGGAGAATTATTATAAGAAACTCTTT.

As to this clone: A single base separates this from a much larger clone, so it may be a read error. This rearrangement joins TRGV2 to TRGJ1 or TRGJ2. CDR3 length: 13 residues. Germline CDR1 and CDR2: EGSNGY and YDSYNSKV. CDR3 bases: TGTGCCACCTGGGACGGGCCTTATTATCAGAAACTCTTT. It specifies CATWDGPYYQKLF.

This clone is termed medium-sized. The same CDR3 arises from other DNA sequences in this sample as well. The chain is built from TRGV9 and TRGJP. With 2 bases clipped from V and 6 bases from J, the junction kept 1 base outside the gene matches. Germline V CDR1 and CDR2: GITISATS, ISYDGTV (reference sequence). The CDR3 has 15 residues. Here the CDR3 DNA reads TGTGCCTTGTGGGAGGGAGAGTTGGGCAAAAAAATCAAGGTATTT. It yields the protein CALWEGELGKKIKVF.

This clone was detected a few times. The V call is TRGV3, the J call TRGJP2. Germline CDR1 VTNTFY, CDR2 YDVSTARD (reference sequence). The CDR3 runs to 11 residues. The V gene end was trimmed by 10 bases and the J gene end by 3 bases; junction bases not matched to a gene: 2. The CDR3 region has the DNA TGTGCCACTCGTAGTGATTGGATCAAGACGTTT. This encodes CATRSDWIKTF.